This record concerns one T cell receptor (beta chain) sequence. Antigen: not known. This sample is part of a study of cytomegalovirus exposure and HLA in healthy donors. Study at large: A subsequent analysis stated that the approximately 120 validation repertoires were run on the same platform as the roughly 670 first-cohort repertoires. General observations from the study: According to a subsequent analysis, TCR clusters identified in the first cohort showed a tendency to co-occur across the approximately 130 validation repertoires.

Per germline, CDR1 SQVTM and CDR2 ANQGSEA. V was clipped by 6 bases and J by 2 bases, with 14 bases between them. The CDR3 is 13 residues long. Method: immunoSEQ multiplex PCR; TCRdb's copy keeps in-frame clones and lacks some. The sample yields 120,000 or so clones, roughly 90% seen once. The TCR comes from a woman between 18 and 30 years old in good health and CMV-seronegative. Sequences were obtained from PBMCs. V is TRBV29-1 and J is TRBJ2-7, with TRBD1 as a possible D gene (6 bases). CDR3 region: CSVADRTPYEQYF. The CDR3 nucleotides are TGCAGCGTCGCCGACAGGACCCCCTACGAGCAGTACTTC.